The T cell receptor (beta chain) described here comes from a study of cytomegalovirus exposure and HLA in healthy donors. The CDR3 contains 15 residues. V was cut by 0 bases and J by 3 bases, with 11 bases left in between. Germline CDR1 and CDR2: ENHRY and SYGVKD. This clone showed up just a few times. Both 60 Vbeta primers and 13 Jbeta primers went into the PCR. Clones were read by immunoSEQ multiplex PCR, and TCRdb kept only the in-frame ones, dropping some. The sample lists approximately 70,000 clones, around 74% seen once, with 22% in the top ten. The TCR originated in a woman aged 25 to 39 in good health and CMV-seropositive. The sequenced sample was PBMCs. The chain uses TRBV10-3 and TRBJ1-2; D ambiguous. The CDR3 reads CAISESTWRDYGYTF. DNA for the CDR3: TGTGCCATCAGTGAGTCGACTTGGAGGGACTATGGCTACACCTTC.